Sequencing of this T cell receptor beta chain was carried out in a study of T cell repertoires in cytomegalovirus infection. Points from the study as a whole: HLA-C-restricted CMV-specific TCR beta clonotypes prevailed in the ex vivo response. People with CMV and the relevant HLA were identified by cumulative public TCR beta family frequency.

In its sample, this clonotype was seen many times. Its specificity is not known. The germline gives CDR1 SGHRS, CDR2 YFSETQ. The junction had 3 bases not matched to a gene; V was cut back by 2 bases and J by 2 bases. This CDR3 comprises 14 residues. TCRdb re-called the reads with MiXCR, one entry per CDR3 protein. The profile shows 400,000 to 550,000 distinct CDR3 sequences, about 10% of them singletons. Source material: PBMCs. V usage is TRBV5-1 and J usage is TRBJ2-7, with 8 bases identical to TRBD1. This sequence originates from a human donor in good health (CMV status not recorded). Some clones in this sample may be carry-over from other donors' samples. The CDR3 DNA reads TGCGCCAGCAGCTTCTGGACAGGGACCTACGAGCAGTACTTC. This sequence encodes CASSFWTGTYEQYF. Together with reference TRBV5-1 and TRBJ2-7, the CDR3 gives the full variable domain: KAGVTQTPRYLIKTRGQQVTLSCSPISGHRSVSWYQQTPGQGLQFLFEYFSETQRNKGNFPGRFSGRQFSNSRSEMNVSTLELGDSALYLCASSFWTGTYEQYFGPGTRLTVT.